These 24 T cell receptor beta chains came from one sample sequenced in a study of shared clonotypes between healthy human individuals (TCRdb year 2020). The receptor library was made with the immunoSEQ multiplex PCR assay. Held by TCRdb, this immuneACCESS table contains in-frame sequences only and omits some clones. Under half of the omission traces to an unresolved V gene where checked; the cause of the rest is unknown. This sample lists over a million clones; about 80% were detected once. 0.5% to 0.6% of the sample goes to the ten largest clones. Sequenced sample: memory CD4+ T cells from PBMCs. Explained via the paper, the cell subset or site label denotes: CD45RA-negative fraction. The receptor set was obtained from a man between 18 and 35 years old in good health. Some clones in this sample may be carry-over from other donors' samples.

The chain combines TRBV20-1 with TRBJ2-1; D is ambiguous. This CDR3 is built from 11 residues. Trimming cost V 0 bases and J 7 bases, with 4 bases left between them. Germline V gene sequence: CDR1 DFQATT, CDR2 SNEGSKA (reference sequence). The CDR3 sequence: CSARDKNEQFF. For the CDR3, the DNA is TGCAGTGCTAGAGATAAGAATGAGCAGTTCTTC.

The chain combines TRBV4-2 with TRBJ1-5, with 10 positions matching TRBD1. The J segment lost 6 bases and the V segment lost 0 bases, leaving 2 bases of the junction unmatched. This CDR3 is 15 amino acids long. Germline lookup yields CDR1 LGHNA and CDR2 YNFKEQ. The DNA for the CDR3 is TGTGCCAGCAGCCAAGACCGGGACAGGGGTCAGCCCCAGCATTTT. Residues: CASSQDRDRGQPQHF.

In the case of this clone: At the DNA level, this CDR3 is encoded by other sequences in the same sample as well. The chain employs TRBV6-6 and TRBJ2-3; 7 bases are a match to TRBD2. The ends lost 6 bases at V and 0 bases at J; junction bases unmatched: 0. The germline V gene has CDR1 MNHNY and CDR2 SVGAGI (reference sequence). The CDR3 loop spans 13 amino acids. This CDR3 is CASRGGSTDTQYF. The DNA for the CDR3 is TGTGCCAGCAGGGGGGGGAGCACAGATACGCAGTATTTT.

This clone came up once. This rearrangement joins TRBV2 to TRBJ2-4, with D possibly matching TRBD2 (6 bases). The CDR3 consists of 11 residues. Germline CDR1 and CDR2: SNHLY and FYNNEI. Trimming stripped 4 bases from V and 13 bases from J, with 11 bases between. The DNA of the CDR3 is TGTGCCAGCAGTGGGGGGGACCTACAGTACTTC. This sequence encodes CASSGGDLQYF. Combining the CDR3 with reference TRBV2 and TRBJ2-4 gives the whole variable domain EPEVTQTPSHQVTQMGQEVILRCVPISNHLYFYWYRQILGQKVEFLVSFYNNEISEKSEIFDDQFSVERPDGSNFTLKIRSTKLEDSAMYFCASSGGDLQYFGAGTRLSVL.

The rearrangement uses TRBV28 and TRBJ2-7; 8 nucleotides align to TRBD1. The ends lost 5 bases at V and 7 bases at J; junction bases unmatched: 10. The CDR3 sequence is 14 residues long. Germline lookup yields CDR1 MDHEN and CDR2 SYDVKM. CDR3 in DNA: TGTGCCAGCAGTACCAGGACAGGGTCTAGGGAGCAGTACTTC. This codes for CASSTRTGSREQYF. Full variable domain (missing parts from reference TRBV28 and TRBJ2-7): DVKVTQSSRYLVKRTGEKVFLECVQDMDHENMFWYRQDPGLGLRLIYFSYDVKMKEKGDIPEGYSVSREKKERFSLILESASTNQTSMYLCASSTRTGSREQYFGPGTRLTVT.

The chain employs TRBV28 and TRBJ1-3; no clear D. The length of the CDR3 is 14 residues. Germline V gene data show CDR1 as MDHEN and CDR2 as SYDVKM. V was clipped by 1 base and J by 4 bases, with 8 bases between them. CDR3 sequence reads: CASSLYGLGNTIYF. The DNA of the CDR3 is TGTGCCAGCAGTTTATACGGGTTAGGAAACACCATATATTTT.

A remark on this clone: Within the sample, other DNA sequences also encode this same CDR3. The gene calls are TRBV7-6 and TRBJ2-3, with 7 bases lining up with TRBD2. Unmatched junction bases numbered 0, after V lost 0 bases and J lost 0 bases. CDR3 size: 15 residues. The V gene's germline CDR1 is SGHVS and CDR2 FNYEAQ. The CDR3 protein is CASSLAGGSTDTQYF. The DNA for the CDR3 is TGTGCCAGCAGCTTAGCGGGAGGGAGCACAGATACGCAGTATTTT.

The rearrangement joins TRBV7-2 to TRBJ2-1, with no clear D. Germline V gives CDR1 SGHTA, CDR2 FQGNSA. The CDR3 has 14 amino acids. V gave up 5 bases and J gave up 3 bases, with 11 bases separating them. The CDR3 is CASSIRVVYNEQFF. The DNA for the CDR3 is TGTGCCAGCAGCATAAGGGTGGTCTACAATGAGCAGTTCTTC.

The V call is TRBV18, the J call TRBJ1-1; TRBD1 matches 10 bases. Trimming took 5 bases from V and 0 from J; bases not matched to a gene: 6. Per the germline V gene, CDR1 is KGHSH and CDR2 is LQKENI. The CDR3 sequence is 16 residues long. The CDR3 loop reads CASSAPGQGMNTEAFF. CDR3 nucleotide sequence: TGTGCCAGCTCAGCCCCGGGACAGGGGATGAACACTGAAGCTTTCTTT.

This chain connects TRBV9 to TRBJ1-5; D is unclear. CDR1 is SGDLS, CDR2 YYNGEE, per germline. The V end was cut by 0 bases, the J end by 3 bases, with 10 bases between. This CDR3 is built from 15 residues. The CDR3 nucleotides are TGTGCCAGCAGCGTAGCTCCGCAGCCCAATCAGCCCCAGCATTTT. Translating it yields CASSVAPQPNQPQHF.

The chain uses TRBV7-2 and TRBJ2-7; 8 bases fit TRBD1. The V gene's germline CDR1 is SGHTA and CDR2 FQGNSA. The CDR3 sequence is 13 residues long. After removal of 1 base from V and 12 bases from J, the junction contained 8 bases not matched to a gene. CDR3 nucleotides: TGTGCCAGCAGCTTAGACGCGGGACAGGTCCCGTACTTC. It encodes CASSLDAGQVPYF. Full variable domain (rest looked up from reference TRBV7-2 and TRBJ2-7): GAGVSQSPSNKVTEKGKDVELRCDPISGHTALYWYRQSLGQGLEFLIYFQGNSAPDKSGLPSDRFSAERTGGSVSTLTIQRTQQEDSAVYLCASSLDAGQVPYFGPGTRLTVT.

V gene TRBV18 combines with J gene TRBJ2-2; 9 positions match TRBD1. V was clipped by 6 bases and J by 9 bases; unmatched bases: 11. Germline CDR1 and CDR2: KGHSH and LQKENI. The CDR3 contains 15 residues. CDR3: CASSEGQGIRRELFF. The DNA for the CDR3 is TGTGCCAGCTCCGAGGGACAGGGCATAAGGAGGGAGCTGTTTTTT.

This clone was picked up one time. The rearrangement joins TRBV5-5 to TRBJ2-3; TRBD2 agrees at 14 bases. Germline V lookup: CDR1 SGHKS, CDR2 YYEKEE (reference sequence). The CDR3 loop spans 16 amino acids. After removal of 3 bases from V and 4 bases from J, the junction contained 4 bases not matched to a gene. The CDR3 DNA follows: TGTGCCAGCAGCTCGGGGACTAGCGGGAGCTCAGATACGCAGTATTTT. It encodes CASSSGTSGSSDTQYF.

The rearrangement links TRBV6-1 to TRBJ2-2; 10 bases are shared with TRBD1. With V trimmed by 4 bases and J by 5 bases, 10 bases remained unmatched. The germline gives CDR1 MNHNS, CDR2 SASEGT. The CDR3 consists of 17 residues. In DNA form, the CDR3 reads TGTGCCAGCAGTGTAAATCCCGGGACAGGGGTAACCGGGGAGCTGTTTTTT. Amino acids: CASSVNPGTGVTGELFF.

CDR3: CAGGASLGKTQYF. The CDR3, as DNA: TGTGCCGGCGGGGCTAGCCTCGGAAAGACCCAGTACTTC. The chain recombines TRBV30 with TRBJ2-5, with D tentatively TRBD2 (6 bases). Germline assignment: CDR1 GTSNPN and CDR2 SVGIG (reference sequence). V was pared by 8 bases and J by 6 bases, with 19 bases between. This CDR3 comprises 13 residues.

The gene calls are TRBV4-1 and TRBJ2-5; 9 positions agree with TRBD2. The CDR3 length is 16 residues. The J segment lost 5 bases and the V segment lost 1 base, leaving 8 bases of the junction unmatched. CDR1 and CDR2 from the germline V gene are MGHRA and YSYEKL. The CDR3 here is CASSQGGLALRETQYF. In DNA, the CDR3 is TGCGCCAGCAGCCAAGGAGGACTAGCGTTGCGGGAGACCCAGTACTTC.

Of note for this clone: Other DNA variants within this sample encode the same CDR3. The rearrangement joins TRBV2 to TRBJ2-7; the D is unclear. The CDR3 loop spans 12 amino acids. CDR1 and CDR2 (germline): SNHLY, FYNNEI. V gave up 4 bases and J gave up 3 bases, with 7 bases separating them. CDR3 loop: CASSGDGYEQYF. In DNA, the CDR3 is TGTGCCAGCAGTGGAGACGGCTACGAGCAGTACTTC. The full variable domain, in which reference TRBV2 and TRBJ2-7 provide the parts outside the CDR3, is EPEVTQTPSHQVTQMGQEVILRCVPISNHLYFYWYRQILGQKVEFLVSFYNNEISEKSEIFDDQFSVERPDGSNFTLKIRSTKLEDSAMYFCASSGDGYEQYFGPGTRLTVT.

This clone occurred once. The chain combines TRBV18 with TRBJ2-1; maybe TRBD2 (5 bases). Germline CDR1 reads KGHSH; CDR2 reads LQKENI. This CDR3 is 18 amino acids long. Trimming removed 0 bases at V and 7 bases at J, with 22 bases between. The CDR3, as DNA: TGTGCCAGCTCACCACCTACTAGATACCAGACCTTTGGGAATGAGCAGTTCTTC. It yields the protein CASSPPTRYQTFGNEQFF.

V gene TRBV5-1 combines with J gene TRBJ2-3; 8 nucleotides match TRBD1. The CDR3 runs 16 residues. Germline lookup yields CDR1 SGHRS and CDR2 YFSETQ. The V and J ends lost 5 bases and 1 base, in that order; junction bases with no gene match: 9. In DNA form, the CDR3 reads TGCGCCAGCAGTATTGATCCGGGACAGGGCACAGATACGCAGTATTTT. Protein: CASSIDPGQGTDTQYF. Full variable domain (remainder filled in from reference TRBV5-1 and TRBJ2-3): KAGVTQTPRYLIKTRGQQVTLSCSPISGHRSVSWYQQTPGQGLQFLFEYFSETQRNKGNFPGRFSGRQFSNSRSEMNVSTLELGDSALYLCASSIDPGQGTDTQYFGPGTRLTVL.

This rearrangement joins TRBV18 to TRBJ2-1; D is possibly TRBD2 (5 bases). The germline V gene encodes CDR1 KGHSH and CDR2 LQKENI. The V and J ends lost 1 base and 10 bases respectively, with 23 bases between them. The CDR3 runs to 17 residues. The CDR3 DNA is TGTGCCAGCTCACCACTTTACTTGGGCGGTAGCGATGGAGAGCAGTTCTTC. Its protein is CASSPLYLGGSDGEQFF.

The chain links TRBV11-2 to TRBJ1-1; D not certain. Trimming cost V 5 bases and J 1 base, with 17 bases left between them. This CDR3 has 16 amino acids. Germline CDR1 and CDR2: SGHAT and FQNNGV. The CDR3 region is CASSPLGSRGNTEAFF. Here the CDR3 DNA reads TGTGCCAGCAGCCCCCTGGGGTCCCGCGGGAACACTGAAGCTTTCTTT. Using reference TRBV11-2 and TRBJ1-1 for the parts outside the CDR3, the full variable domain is EAGVAQSPRYKIIEKRQSVAFWCNPISGHATLYWYQQILGQGPKLLIQFQNNGVVDDSQLPKDRFSAERLKGVDSTLKIQPAKLEDSAVYLCASSPLGSRGNTEAFFGQGTRLTVV.

The CDR3 DNA reads TGCGCCAGCAGCCAAAGAGGGGATGGTGGCTACACCTTC. Translated, it gives CASSQRGDGGYTF. This chain uses TRBV5-1 with TRBJ1-2, with TRBD1 as a possible D gene (5 bases). Germline V gives CDR1 SGHRS, CDR2 YFSETQ. This CDR3 spans 13 amino acids. V was pared by 4 bases and J by 7 bases, with 14 bases between.

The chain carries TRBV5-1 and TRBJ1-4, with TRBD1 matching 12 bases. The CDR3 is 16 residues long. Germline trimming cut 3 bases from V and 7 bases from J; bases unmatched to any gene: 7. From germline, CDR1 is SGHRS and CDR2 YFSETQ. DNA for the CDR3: TGCGCCAGCAGCTCCGGGACAGGGGGCGGCGGTGAAAAACTGTTTTTT. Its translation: CASSSGTGGGGEKLFF.

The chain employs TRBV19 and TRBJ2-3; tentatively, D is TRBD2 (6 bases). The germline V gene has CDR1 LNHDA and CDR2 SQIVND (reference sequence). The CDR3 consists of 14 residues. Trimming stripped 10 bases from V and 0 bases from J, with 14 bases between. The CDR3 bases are TGTGCCACAAGCGGGCAGGGAAGCACAGATACGCAGTATTTT. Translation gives CATSGQGSTDTQYF.